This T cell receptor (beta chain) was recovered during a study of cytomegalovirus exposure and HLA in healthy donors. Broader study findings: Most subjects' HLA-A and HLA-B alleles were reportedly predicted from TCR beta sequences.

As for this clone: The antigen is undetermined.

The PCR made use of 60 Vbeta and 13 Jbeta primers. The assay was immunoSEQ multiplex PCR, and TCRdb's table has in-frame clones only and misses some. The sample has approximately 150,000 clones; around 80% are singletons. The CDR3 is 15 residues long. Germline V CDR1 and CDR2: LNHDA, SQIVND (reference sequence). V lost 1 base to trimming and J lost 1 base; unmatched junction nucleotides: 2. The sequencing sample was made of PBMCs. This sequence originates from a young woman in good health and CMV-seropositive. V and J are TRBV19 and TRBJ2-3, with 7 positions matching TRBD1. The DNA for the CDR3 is TGTGCCAGTAGTATAGCGAGGGGGCGCACAGATACGCAGTATTTT. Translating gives CASSIARGRTDTQYF.